Below, one TCR beta chain is given with its context. The data are from a study of early T cells in non-severe SARS-CoV-2 infection. Study-wide context: Bulk RNA taken from unsorted whole blood was sequenced, leaving chains unpaired.

This CDR3 is 14 amino acids long. Trimming took off 4 bases at V and 5 bases at J, with 15 bases between the two ends. Germline V gene lookup returns CDR1 SGHRS and CDR2 YFSETQ. TCRdb called the 5' RACE reads again in MiXCR, with one record for every CDR3 protein. The sample holds around 47,000 distinct CDR3 sequences; approximately 10% are singletons and the top ten take roughly 10%. The TCR sequence derives from an adult who was a healthcare worker with PCR-confirmed SARS-CoV-2 infection or an uninfected control (not recorded which). What was sequenced was whole blood. The chain joins TRBV5-1 to TRBJ1-2; D is possibly TRBD1 (6 bases). CDR3 DNA sequence: TGCGCCAGCAGCACAGGGTTGACGGGGTATGGCTACACCTTC. It is translated as CASSTGLTGYGYTF.